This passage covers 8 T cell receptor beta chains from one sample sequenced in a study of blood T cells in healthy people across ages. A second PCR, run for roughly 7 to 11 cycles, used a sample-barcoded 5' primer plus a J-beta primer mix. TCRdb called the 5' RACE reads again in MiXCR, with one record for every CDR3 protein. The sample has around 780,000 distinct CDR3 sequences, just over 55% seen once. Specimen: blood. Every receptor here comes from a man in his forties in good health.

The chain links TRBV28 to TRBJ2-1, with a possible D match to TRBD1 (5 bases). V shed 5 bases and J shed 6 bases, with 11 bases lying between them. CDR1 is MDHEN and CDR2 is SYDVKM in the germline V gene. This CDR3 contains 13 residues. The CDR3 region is CASSTGLRNEQFF. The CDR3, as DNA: TGTGCCAGCAGTACAGGCCTCCGCAATGAGCAGTTCTTC. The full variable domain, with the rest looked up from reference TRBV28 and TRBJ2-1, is DVKVTQSSRYLVKRTGEKVFLECVQDMDHENMFWYRQDPGLGLRLIYFSYDVKMKEKGDIPEGYSVSREKKERFSLILESASTNQTSMYLCASSTGLRNEQFFGPGTRLTVL.

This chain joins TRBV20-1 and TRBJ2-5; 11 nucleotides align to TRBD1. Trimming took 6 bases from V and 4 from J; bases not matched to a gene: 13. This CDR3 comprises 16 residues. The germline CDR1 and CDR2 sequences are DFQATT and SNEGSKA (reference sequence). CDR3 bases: TGCAGTGCCAGGGACAGGGGGAGGGCCCTCGGAGAGACCCAGTACTTC. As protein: CSARDRGRALGETQYF.

The CDR3 DNA reads TGTGCCAGCAGTTCCCGCACTCCAGGAGCAAACGAGCAGTACTTC. It translates to CASSSRTPGANEQYF. V usage is TRBV6-5 and J usage is TRBJ2-7; no clear D gene. The CDR3 loop spans 15 amino acids. Germline V gene lookup returns CDR1 MNHEY and CDR2 SVGAGI. The V gene lost 4 bases and the J gene lost 5 bases, with 18 bases spanning the gap.

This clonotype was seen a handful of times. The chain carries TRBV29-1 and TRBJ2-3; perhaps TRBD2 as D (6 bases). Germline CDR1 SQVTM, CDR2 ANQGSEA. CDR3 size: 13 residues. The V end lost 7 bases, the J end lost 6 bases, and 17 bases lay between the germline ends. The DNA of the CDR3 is TGCAGCGGTGCAGAGCGGGTAGCGGATACGCAGTATTTT. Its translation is CSGAERVADTQYF.

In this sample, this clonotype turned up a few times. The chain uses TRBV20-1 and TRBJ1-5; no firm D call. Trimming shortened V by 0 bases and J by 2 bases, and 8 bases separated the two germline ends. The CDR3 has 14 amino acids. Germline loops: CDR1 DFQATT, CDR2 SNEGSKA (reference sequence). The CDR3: CSARDLFGNQPQHF. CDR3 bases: TGCAGTGCTAGAGATTTGTTCGGCAATCAGCCCCAGCATTTT.

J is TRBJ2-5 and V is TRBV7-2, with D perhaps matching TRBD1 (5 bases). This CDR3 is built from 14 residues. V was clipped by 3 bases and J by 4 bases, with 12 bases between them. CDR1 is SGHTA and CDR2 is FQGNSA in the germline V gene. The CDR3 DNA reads TGTGCCAGCAGCTTTTCAGGGAACCGAGAGACCCAGTACTTC. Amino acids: CASSFSGNRETQYF.

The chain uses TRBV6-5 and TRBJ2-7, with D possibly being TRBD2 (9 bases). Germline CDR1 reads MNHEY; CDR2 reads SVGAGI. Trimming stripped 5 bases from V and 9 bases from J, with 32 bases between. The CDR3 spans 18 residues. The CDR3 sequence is CASSHGQGGRALIKGQYF. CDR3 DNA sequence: TGTGCCAGCAGTCACGGACAGGGCGGGAGGGCCCTAATAAAAGGGCAGTACTTC.

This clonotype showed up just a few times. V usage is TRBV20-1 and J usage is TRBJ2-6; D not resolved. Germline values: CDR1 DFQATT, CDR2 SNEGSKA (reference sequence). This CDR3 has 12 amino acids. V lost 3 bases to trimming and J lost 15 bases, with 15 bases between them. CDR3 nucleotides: TGCAGTGCTAGTCTCTACGGCCCGGCCCTGACTTTC. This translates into CSASLYGPALTF.